This TCR beta chain is from a study of T-cell memory formation after mild COVID-19. Across the study: Largely, the TCR clusters proved donor specific. Overall study results and limits: Later expanders leaned CD4+, whereas day 15 to 85 contracting clones were balanced CD4/CD8. Memory from before infection featured some responding clones, which suggests cross-reactive memory joined. A second wave of clones peaked on day 37, and their SARS-CoV-2 specificity went unconfirmed.

This clonotype was found a few times. Its antigen is undetermined. V lost 4 bases and J 0 bases, leaving 15 bases between the germline ends. The CDR3 has 16 amino acids. Germline V gives CDR1 MNHNS, CDR2 SASEGT. TCRdb re-called the 5' RACE reads with MiXCR, one entry per CDR3 protein. The sample holds 470,000 or so distinct CDR3 sequences, 15% to 20% seen once. This receptor was taken from a man younger than 30 who had mild COVID-19 (a few samples of this study predate the infection). Cell type and time point are not known. The material sequenced was PBMCs or a T cell subset sorted from them (not recorded which). The chain joins TRBV6-1 to TRBJ2-5, with TRBD1 as a possible D gene (6 bases). The CDR3, as DNA: TGTGCCAGCAGTGCGAGACAGGCATCGTACCAAGAGACCCAGTACTTC. Amino acid sequence: CASSARQASYQETQYF.